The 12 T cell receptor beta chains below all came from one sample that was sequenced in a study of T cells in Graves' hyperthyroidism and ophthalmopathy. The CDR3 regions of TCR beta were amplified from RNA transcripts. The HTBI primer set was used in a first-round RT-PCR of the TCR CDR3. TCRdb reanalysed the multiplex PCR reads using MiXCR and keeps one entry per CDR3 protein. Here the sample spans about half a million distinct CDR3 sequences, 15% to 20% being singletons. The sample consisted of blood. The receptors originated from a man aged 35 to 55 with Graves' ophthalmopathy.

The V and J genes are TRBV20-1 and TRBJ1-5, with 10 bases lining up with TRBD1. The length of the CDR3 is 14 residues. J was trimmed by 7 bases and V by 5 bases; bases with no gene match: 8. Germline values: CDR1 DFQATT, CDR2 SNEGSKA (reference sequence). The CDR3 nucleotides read TGCAGTGCTCCGTTATTGGGACAGGGGCAGCCCCAGCATTTT. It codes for CSAPLLGQGQPQHF.

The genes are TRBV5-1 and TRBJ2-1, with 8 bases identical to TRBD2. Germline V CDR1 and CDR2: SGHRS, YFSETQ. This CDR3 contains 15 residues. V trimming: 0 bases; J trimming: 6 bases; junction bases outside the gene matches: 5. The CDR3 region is CASSLGALAGNEQFF. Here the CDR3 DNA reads TGCGCCAGCAGCTTGGGGGCCCTAGCGGGCAATGAGCAGTTCTTC. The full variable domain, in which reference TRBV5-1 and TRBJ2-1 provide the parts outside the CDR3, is KAGVTQTPRYLIKTRGQQVTLSCSPISGHRSVSWYQQTPGQGLQFLFEYFSETQRNKGNFPGRFSGRQFSNSRSEMNVSTLELGDSALYLCASSLGALAGNEQFFGPGTRLTVL.

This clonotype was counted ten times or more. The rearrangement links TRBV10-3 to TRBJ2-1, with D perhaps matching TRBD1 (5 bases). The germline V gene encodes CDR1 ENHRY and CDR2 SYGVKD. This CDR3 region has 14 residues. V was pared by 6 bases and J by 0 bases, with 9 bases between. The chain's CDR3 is CAIRDISSYNEQFF. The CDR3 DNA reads TGTGCCATCAGGGACATAAGCTCCTACAATGAGCAGTTCTTC.

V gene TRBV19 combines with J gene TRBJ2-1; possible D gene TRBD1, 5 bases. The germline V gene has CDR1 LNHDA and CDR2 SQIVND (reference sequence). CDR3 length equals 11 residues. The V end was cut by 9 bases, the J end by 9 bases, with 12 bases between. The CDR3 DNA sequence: TGTGCCAGACCCCCAAGGGGTGAGCAGTTCTTC. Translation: CARPPRGEQFF. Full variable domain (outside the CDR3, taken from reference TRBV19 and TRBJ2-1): DGGITQSPKYLFRKEGQNVTLSCEQNLNHDAMYWYRQDPGQGLRLIYYSQIVNDFQKGDIAEGYSVSREKKESFPLTVTSAQKNPTAFYLCARPPRGEQFFGPGTRLTVL.

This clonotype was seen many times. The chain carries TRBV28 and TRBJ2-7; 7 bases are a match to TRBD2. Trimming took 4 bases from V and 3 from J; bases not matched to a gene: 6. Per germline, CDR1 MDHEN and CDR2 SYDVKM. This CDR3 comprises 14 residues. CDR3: CASSSSGVVYEQYF. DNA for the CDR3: TGTGCCAGCAGTTCGAGCGGGGTCGTCTACGAGCAGTACTTC.

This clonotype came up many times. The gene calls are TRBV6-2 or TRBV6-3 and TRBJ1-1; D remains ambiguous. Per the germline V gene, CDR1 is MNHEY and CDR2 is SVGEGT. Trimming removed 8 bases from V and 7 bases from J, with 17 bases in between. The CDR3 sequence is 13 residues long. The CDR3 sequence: CASLFDIRREAFF. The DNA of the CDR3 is TGTGCCAGCCTTTTTGACATTCGCCGTGAAGCTTTCTTT.

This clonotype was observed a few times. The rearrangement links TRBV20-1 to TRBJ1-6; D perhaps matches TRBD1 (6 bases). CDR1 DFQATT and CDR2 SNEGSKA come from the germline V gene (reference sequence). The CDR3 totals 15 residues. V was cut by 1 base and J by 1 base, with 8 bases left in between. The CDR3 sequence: CSARAGVSYNSPLHF. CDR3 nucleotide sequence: TGCAGTGCTAGAGCAGGGGTTTCCTATAATTCACCCCTCCACTTT.

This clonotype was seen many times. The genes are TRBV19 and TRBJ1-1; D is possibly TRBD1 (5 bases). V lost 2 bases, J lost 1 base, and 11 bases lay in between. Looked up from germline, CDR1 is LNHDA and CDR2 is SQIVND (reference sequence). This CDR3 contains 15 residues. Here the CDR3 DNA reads TGTGCCAGTAGTATATTGACGGGGGGGAACACTGAAGCTTTCTTT. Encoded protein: CASSILTGGNTEAFF.

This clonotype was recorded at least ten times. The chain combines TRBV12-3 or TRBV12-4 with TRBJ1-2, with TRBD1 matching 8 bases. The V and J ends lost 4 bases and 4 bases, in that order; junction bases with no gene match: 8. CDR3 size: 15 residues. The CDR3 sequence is CASSSQGVFTYGYTF. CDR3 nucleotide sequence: TGTGCCAGCAGTTCACAGGGGGTTTTCACCTATGGCTACACCTTC.

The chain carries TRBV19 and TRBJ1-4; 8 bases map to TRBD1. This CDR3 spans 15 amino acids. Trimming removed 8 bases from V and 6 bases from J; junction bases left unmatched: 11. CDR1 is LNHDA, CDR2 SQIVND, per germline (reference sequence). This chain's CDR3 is CASRGSWTGHEKLFF. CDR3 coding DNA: TGTGCCAGTCGAGGCTCGTGGACAGGGCATGAAAAACTGTTTTTT. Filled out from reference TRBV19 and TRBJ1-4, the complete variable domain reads DGGITQSPKYLFRKEGQNVTLSCEQNLNHDAMYWYRQDPGQGLRLIYYSQIVNDFQKGDIAEGYSVSREKKESFPLTVTSAQKNPTAFYLCASRGSWTGHEKLFFGSGTQLSVL.

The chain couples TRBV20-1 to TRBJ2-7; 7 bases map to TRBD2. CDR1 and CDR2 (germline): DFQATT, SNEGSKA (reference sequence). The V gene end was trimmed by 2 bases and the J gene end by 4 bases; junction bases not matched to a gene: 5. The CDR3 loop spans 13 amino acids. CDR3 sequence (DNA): TGCAGTGCTAGACGGCTAGCGGTTTACGAGCAGTACTTC. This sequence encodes CSARRLAVYEQYF.

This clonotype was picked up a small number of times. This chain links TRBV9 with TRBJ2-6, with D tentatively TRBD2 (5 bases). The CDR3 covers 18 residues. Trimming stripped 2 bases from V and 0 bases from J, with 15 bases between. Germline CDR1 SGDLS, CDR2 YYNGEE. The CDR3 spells CASSVPLVQSSGANVLTF. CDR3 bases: TGTGCCAGCAGCGTCCCACTAGTCCAGAGCTCTGGGGCCAACGTCCTGACTTTC.